This TCR beta chain emerged from a study of cytomegalovirus exposure and HLA in healthy donors. Study observations and caveats: A prior analysis recorded that most TCR beta V segments were productive about 87% or about 30% of the time.

Donors had nominal health at sampling but likely had unrecorded immune exposures. This CDR3 has 16 amino acids. CDR1 and CDR2 (germline): SGHTA, FQGTGA. V gave up 1 base and J gave up 0 bases, with 11 bases separating them. It was with 60 Vbeta and 13 Jbeta primers that the PCR ran. The assay was immunoSEQ multiplex PCR, and TCRdb's table has in-frame clones only and misses some. The table lists approximately 88,000 clones, roughly 80% of them singletons. Note on this clone: Its cognate antigen is unknown.

Sequencing used PBMCs. V usage is TRBV7-3 and J usage is TRBJ2-3; D is unresolved. This receptor was identified in a male donor in good health and CMV-seronegative. CDR3 DNA sequence: TGTGCCAGCAGCTTAAGAGCCCGCCTTAGCACAGATACGCAGTATTTT. Protein sequence: CASSLRARLSTDTQYF.